This T cell receptor (beta chain) was identified during a study of T cell changes during pregnancy in multiple sclerosis (dated by TCRdb to the late 2010s). A note on the overall study: In women with multiple sclerosis, the researchers looked at how the T cell repertoire shifted as pregnancy progressed.

Based on the germline V gene, the CDR1 and CDR2 sequences are LGHNA and YSLEER. From the cysteine through the phenylalanine, the CDR3 covers 14 amino acids. Only the CDR3 region is kept as DNA, spanning 42 bases read in frame from base 1. As concerns this clone: This clone's antigen is unknown. Base qualities were left out, and no much larger clone turns up one base away.

Receptor amplification or capture employed the immunoSEQ multiplex PCR assay. Held by TCRdb, this immuneACCESS table contains in-frame sequences only and omits some clones. Under half of the omission traces to an unresolved V gene where checked; the cause of the rest is unknown. Here the sample has under 50,000 clones; 93% occur a single time. The top ten hold more than 3% of the sample. Specimen: CD8+ T cells from peripheral blood mononuclear cells, collected after pregnancy. This sequence was found in a female donor with multiple sclerosis, enrolled in a pregnancy study. The chain was built from TRBV4-3 and TRBJ2-5, and 7 bases in between align with TRBD2. Near its end, the DNA agrees better with TRBJ2-7, so the J call may be wrong. In nucleotide form, the sequence is TGCGCCAGCAGCCAGGGCCGGGGGGTGTACGAGCAGTACTTC. This is translated as CASSQGRGVYEQYF.